This TCR beta chain came from a study of Ad26.COV2.S vaccination and SARS-CoV-2 variants. Looking at the study overall: Enrolled in COV1001, the donor was in the Ad26.COV2.S trial arm, which received the vaccine.

Clones were read by immunoSEQ multiplex PCR, and TCRdb kept only the in-frame ones, dropping some. The data show over 250,000 clones, approximately 89% seen once. Documented treatment: 15 to 20 received Ad26.COV2.S at low or high dose, single or two shots; 5 received placebo; per-sample allocation not given. Following the first vaccine or placebo injection, samples were taken on day 63. CDR3 size: 16 residues. Germline CDR1 reads MNHEY; CDR2 reads SVGEGT. V was clipped by 4 bases and J by 6 bases; unmatched bases: 7. The clonotype comes from a person aged 18-60 years who received the Ad26.COV2.S COVID-19 vaccine or a placebo. The genes are TRBV6-2 or TRBV6-3 and TRBJ2-1, with 12 bases that match TRBD2. Sequencing used peripheral blood, obtained in a trial of Ad26.COV2.S vaccine versus placebo. The CDR3 reads CASSSLAGGSVNEQFF. The CDR3 DNA sequence: TGTGCCAGCAGTTCACTAGCGGGGGGTAGTGTCAATGAGCAGTTCTTC.